The 29 T cell receptor beta chains given below trace back to one sample, sequenced in a study of T cell therapy after organ transplantation. No cognate antigen is known for these TCRs. Data came from immunoSEQ multiplex PCR; TCRdb stores just in-frame clones and leaves some out. Among about 48,000 clones listed, around 93% were seen once. The sample here was CD8+ T cells from blood, taken before autologous CMV-specific T cell therapy. The origin of the receptors is a human patient who had received a solid organ transplant and had CMV disease.

The chain recombines TRBV13 with TRBJ2-1, with D hard to call. Trimming shortened V by 5 bases and J by 0 bases, and 11 bases separated the two germline ends. CDR3 length: 15 amino acids. Germline values: CDR1 PRHDT, CDR2 FYEKMQ (reference sequence). The CDR3 loop is CASSESMSSYNEQFF. The CDR3 coding sequence is TGTGCCAGCAGCGAATCGATGAGCTCCTACAATGAGCAGTTCTTC.

To note about this clone: Additional DNA sequences in this sample encode the identical CDR3. The rearrangement links TRBV6-5 to TRBJ2-7; no reliable D call. In germline, CDR1 is MNHEY, CDR2 SVGAGI. V was pared by 2 bases and J by 5 bases, with 7 bases between. This CDR3 is built from 12 residues. CDR3 sequence reads: CASSYGGHEQYF. CDR3 DNA: TGTGCCAGCAGTTACGGTGGGCACGAGCAGTACTTC.

This chain links TRBV29-1 with TRBJ1-2; D is unresolved. Germline values: CDR1 SQVTM, CDR2 ANQGSEA. The CDR3 sequence is 12 residues long. Trimming removed 3 bases at V and 0 bases at J, with 5 bases between. In DNA form, the CDR3 reads TGCAGCGTTGATGGAGCTAACTATGGCTACACCTTC. It is translated as CSVDGANYGYTF.

The rearrangement links TRBV9 to TRBJ2-1; weak D call: TRBD1 (6 bases). Trimming removed 3 bases from V and 0 bases from J, with 16 bases in between. The CDR3 runs 17 residues. CDR1 is SGDLS and CDR2 is YYNGEE in the germline V gene. CDR3 in DNA: TGTGCCAGCAGCGCCCAGGGGCGATTGAGCTCCTACAATGAGCAGTTCTTC. Its translation is CASSAQGRLSSYNEQFF.

The chain links TRBV9 to TRBJ2-7; TRBD1 matches 7 bases. The V and J ends lost 4 bases and 3 bases, in that order; junction bases with no gene match: 7. The CDR3 consists of 14 residues. The germline gives CDR1 SGDLS, CDR2 YYNGEE. The CDR3 coding sequence is TGTGCCAGCAGCCCCGGGACAGTTATCTACGAGCAGTACTTC. Translated, it gives CASSPGTVIYEQYF.

The chain carries TRBV4-3 and TRBJ2-1; D unresolved. Trimming took 2 bases from V and 7 from J, leaving 9 bases between them. The CDR3 loop spans 13 amino acids. The germline gives CDR1 LGHNA, CDR2 YSLEER. CDR3 nucleotide sequence: TGCGCCAGCAGCCAATCGGCTCTAAATGAGCAGTTCTTC. Residues: CASSQSALNEQFF.

The rearrangement links TRBV19 to TRBJ1-5; D might be TRBD1 (5 bases). CDR1 and CDR2 (germline): LNHDA, SQIVND (reference sequence). The CDR3 has 15 residues. Trimming removed 3 bases from V and 0 bases from J, with 9 bases in between. Written as DNA, the CDR3 is TGTGCCAGTAGTATGGGGGTTTATAGCAATCAGCCCCAGCATTTT. Translating gives CASSMGVYSNQPQHF.

The gene calls are TRBV7-9 and TRBJ1-4; 10 bases line up with TRBD1. The ends lost 6 bases at V and 8 bases at J; junction bases unmatched: 18. CDR1 is SEHNR and CDR2 is FQNEAQ in the germline V gene (reference sequence). The CDR3 is 18 amino acids. This CDR3 is CASSFPGQGREVGEKLFF. The DNA of the CDR3 is TGTGCCAGCAGTTTTCCGGGACAGGGGCGGGAGGTAGGAGAAAAACTGTTTTTT. Supplemented by reference TRBV7-9 and TRBJ1-4, the full variable domain reads DTGVSQNPRHKITKRGQNVTFRCDPISEHNRLYWYRQTLGQGPEFLTYFQNEAQLEKSRLLSDRFSAERPKGSFSTLEIQRTEQGDSAMYLCASSFPGQGREVGEKLFFGSGTQLSVL.

The V call is TRBV19, the J call TRBJ2-3, with D possibly TRBD2 on 6 matching bases. V was clipped by 9 bases and J by 1 base, with 20 bases between them. CDR3 length equals 16 residues. Germline values: CDR1 LNHDA, CDR2 SQIVND (reference sequence). The CDR3 region is CASQGGPGDGTDTQYF. Written as DNA, the CDR3 is TGTGCCAGCCAGGGCGGACCGGGGGATGGCACAGATACGCAGTATTTT.

This sequence joins TRBV7-2 and TRBJ2-2; TRBD2 is a possible D gene (5 bases). The CDR3 contains 15 residues. CDR1 and CDR2 (germline): SGHTA, FQGNSA. Deletions cut 5 bases from V and 3 bases from J, with 13 bases between. For the CDR3, the DNA is TGTGCCAGCAGCCCCGACGACTACCACACCGGGGAGCTGTTTTTT. Residues: CASSPDDYHTGELFF.

The V and J genes are TRBV27 and TRBJ1-4; 9 bases agree with TRBD1. CDR3 length: 15 amino acids. V lost 2 bases, J lost 6 bases, and 4 bases stayed unmatched. Germline V gene lookup returns CDR1 MNHEY and CDR2 SMNVEV (reference sequence). CDR3 sequence (DNA): TGTGCCAGCAGTTTAATGAGGACAGGGGATGAAAAACTGTTTTTT. This codes for CASSLMRTGDEKLFF.

The V call is TRBV27, the J call TRBJ1-1; 7 bases agree with TRBD1. This CDR3 is 14 amino acids long. V gave up 7 bases and J gave up 3 bases; unmatched junction bases: 8. The germline CDR1 and CDR2 sequences are MNHEY and SMNVEV (reference sequence). CDR3 loop: CASTPAGTDTEAFF. CDR3 DNA: TGTGCCAGCACCCCCGCCGGGACAGACACTGAAGCTTTCTTT.

The genes are TRBV2 and TRBJ1-5; perhaps TRBD1 as D (5 bases). This CDR3 region has 15 residues. V lost 7 bases and J lost 0, with 13 bases in between. Germline CDR1 reads SNHLY; CDR2 reads FYNNEI. This CDR3 is CASTEGPTSNQPQHF. The CDR3 DNA follows: TGTGCCAGCACCGAGGGACCTACTAGCAATCAGCCCCAGCATTTT.

The chain uses TRBV19 and TRBJ2-7, with 10 bases identical to TRBD2. The junction had 3 bases not matched to a gene; V was cut back by 3 bases and J by 4 bases. This CDR3 is built from 14 residues. In germline, CDR1 is LNHDA, CDR2 SQIVND (reference sequence). The CDR3: CASSIGTSVYEQYF. The CDR3 DNA reads as TGTGCCAGTAGTATCGGGACTAGCGTATACGAGCAGTACTTC.

This chain links TRBV6-5 with TRBJ1-3; possibly TRBD1 for D (5 bases). Germline CDR1 reads MNHEY; CDR2 reads SVGAGI. V lost 7 bases and J lost 0, with 13 bases in between. The CDR3 covers 15 residues. The CDR3 DNA reads TGTGCCAGCAAGCCATGGGGCTCCTCTGGAAACACCATATATTTT. It is translated as CASKPWGSSGNTIYF.

This sequence joins TRBV6-5 and TRBJ2-3; 8 bases align to TRBD2. CDR1 MNHEY and CDR2 SVGAGI come from the germline V gene. The CDR3 contains 15 residues. Trimming took 4 bases from V and 1 from J; bases not matched to a gene: 4. CDR3 region: CASSSTGGRTDTQYF. CDR3 nucleotide sequence: TGTGCCAGCAGTTCAACGGGGGGGCGCACAGATACGCAGTATTTT.

V and J are TRBV30 and TRBJ2-7, with a tentative D call TRBD1 (5 bases). V was pared by 1 base and J by 5 bases, with 12 bases between. The CDR3 extends over 13 amino acids. The germline gives CDR1 GTSNPN, CDR2 SVGIG (reference sequence). The CDR3 DNA is TGTGCCTGGAGTGGAAGGGGCGCCGACGAGCAGTACTTC. Translating it yields CAWSGRGADEQYF. The whole variable domain, filled in from reference TRBV30 and TRBJ2-7, reads SQTIHQWPATLVQPVGSPLSLECTVEGTSNPNLYWYRQAAGRGLQLLFYSVGIGQISSEVPQNLSASRPQDRQFILSSKKLLLSDSGFYLCAWSGRGADEQYFGPGTRLTVT.

Points on this clone: Relative to the germline gene, one junction end is altered; a read error may explain this. V gene TRBV5-6 combines with J gene TRBJ2-5; 10 bases match TRBD2. The CDR3 contains 15 residues. CDR1 is SGHDT and CDR2 is YYEEEE in the germline V gene. Here the CDR3 reads CAGSLALAGVETQYF. CDR3 bases: TGTGCCGGCAGCTTGGCCCTAGCGGGAGTAGAGACCCAGTACTTC.

The chain couples TRBV6-5 to TRBJ2-4; the D is unclear. Trimming left V 11 bases short and J 0 bases short, with 8 bases between. Germline V gene lookup returns CDR1 MNHEY and CDR2 SVGAGI. The CDR3 is 12 residues long. The CDR3 reads CALKGAKNIQYF. DNA for the CDR3: TGTGCCCTGAAGGGAGCCAAAAACATTCAGTACTTC.

The CDR3 nucleotides are TGTGCCACCATGGCGGACAATGAGCAGTTCTTC. Its protein product is CATMADNEQFF. The chain is built from TRBV2 and TRBJ2-1; D is unresolved. Germline loops: CDR1 SNHLY, CDR2 FYNNEI. V lost 10 bases and J 5 bases, leaving 9 bases between the germline ends. The CDR3 spans 11 residues.

The chain couples TRBV7-9 to TRBJ2-1, with TRBD1 matching over 8 bases. This CDR3 is 16 amino acids long. Losses at the gene ends were 5 bases for V and 5 bases for J; bases not matched to a gene: 11. CDR1 is SEHNR, CDR2 FQNEAQ, per germline (reference sequence). CDR3 sequence (DNA): TGTGCCAGCAGCCCGAGGACCGGGACAGGACACAATGAGCAGTTCTTC. Its translation: CASSPRTGTGHNEQFF.

V and J are TRBV27 and TRBJ2-1; no firm D call. Per germline, CDR1 MNHEY and CDR2 SMNVEV (reference sequence). V lost 6 bases and J 8 bases, leaving 14 bases between the germline ends. The CDR3 totals 13 residues. CDR3 protein: CASRLPPLHEQFF. The CDR3 DNA sequence: TGTGCCAGCAGACTACCCCCCCTCCATGAGCAGTTCTTC.

J is TRBJ1-2 and V is TRBV4-3; TRBD1 matches at 8 bases. With 6 bases clipped from V and 4 bases from J, the junction kept 13 bases outside the gene matches. Germline loops: CDR1 LGHNA, CDR2 YSLEER. This CDR3 contains 16 residues. The CDR3 nucleotides read TGCGCCAGCAGTGTCTCGGGGACAGGAGGCTTCTATGGCTACACCTTC. Encoded protein: CASSVSGTGGFYGYTF.

This chain joins TRBV6-5 and TRBJ1-4; possible D gene TRBD1, 5 bases. The CDR3 loop spans 14 amino acids. Germline values: CDR1 MNHEY, CDR2 SVGAGI. The V and J ends lost 5 bases and 3 bases respectively, with 10 bases between them. CDR3 protein: CASSPGTANEKLFF. CDR3 bases: TGTGCCAGCAGTCCCGGGACGGCTAATGAAAAACTGTTTTTT.

The chain joins TRBV30 to TRBJ2-1; 10 nucleotides match TRBD2. Per the germline V gene, CDR1 is GTSNPN and CDR2 is SVGIG (reference sequence). CDR3 length: 16 residues. V lost 0 bases and J lost 6; bases outside the gene matches: 8. CDR3 nucleotides: TGTGCCTGGAGTGTATGGGTAGCGGGGGGTTCCAATGAGCAGTTCTTC. This sequence encodes CAWSVWVAGGSNEQFF.

The rearrangement joins TRBV9 to TRBJ2-2; D not certain. Between the trimmed V and J ends, which lost 5 bases and 2 bases, there was a span of 4 bases. CDR1 is SGDLS, CDR2 YYNGEE, per germline. The CDR3 is made up of 12 amino acids. CDR3 in amino acids: CASRGNTGELFF. CDR3 nucleotide sequence: TGTGCCAGCAGGGGAAACACCGGGGAGCTGTTTTTT.

The V call is TRBV6-6, the J call TRBJ1-3; D is unresolved. Germline assignment: CDR1 MNHNY and CDR2 SVGAGI (reference sequence). This CDR3 is built from 16 residues. Trimming removed 2 bases from V and 0 bases from J, with 11 bases in between. In DNA, the CDR3 is TGTGCCAGCAGTTACCTCCCGAAGGTCTCTGGAAACACCATATATTTT. It translates to CASSYLPKVSGNTIYF.

The chain uses TRBV29-1 and TRBJ2-5; D uncertain. The CDR3 is made up of 12 amino acids. The germline V and J ends were trimmed by 3 bases and 3 bases, with 8 bases remaining between them. Germline loops: CDR1 SQVTM, CDR2 ANQGSEA. In DNA form, the CDR3 reads TGCAGCGTTGATAGGCCGAAAGAGACCCAGTACTTC. The encoded protein is CSVDRPKETQYF.

This chain connects TRBV19 to TRBJ2-1; D is perhaps TRBD1 or TRBD2 (6 bases each). CDR3 size: 14 residues. CDR1 is LNHDA and CDR2 is SQIVND in the germline V gene (reference sequence). The V end lost 8 bases, the J end lost 6 bases, and 17 bases lay between the germline ends. In DNA, the CDR3 is TGTGCCAGTTCCCACGGGGGCGAATTCAATGAGCAGTTCTTC. Translation: CASSHGGEFNEQFF.